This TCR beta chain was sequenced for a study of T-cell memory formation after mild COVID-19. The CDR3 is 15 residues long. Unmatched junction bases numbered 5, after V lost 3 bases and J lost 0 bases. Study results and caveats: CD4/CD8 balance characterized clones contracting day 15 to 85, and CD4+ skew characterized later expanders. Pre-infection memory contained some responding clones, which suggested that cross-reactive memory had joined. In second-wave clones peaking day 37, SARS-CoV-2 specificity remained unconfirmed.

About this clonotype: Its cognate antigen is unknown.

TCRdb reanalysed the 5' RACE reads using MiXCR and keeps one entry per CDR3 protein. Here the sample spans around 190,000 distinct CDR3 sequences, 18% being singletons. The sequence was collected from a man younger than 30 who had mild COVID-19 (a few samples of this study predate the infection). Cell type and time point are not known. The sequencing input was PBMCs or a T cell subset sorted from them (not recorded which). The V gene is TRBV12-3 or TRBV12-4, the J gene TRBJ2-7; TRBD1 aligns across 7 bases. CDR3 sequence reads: CASSLRQGVSYEQYF. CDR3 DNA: TGTGCCAGCAGTTTGCGTCAGGGGGTCTCCTACGAGCAGTACTTC.